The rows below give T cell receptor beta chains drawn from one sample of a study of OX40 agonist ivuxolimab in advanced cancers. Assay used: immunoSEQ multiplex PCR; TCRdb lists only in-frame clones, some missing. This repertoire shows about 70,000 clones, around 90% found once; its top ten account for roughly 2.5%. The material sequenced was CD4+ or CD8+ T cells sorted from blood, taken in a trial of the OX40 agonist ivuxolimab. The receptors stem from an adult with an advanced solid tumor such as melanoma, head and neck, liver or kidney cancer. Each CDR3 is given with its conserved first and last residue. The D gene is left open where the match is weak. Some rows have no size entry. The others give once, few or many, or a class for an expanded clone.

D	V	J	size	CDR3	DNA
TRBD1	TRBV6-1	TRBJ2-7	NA	CASRPGQGVREQYF	TGTGCCAGCAGACCGGGACAGGGGGTCCGAGAGCAGTACTTC
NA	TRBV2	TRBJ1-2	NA	CASRLQEDGYTF	TGTGCCAGCAGGCTACAGGAGGATGGCTACACCTTC
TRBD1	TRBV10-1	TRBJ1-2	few	CASSESTGTGSGYTF	TGCGCCAGCAGTGAGTCGACGGGGACAGGGTCTGGCTACACCTTC
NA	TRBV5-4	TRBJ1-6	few	CASSSGVQPPLHF	TGTGCCAGCAGCTCGGGGGTGCAGCCACCCCTCCACTTT
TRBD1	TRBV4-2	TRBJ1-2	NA	CASSQEDRGYGYTF	TGTGCCAGCAGCCAAGAGGACAGGGGGTACGGCTACACCTTC
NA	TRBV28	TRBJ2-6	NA	CASSLSGVANVLTF	TGTGCCAGCAGTTTATCAGGGGTGGCCAACGTCCTGACTTTC
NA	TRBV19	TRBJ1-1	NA	CASSLRTGNTEAFF	TGTGCCAGTAGTCTCCGGACGGGGAACACTGAAGCTTTCTTT
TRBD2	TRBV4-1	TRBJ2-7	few	CASSQETSGRGWQYF	TGCGCCAGCAGCCAAGAGACTAGCGGGAGGGGTTGGCAGTACTTC
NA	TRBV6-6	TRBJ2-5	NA	CASAGTAQETQYF	TGTGCCAGCGCCGGGACGGCCCAAGAGACCCAGTACTTC
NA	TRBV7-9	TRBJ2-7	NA	CASSLEGHYEQYF	TGTGCCAGCAGCTTAGAGGGGCACTACGAGCAGTACTTC
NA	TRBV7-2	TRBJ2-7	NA	CASSLAGGTAYEQYF	TGTGCCAGCAGCTTAGCCGGCGGGACAGCCTACGAGCAGTACTTC
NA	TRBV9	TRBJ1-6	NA	CASSVEVNSPLHF	TGTGCCAGCAGCGTAGAGGTAAATTCACCCCTCCACTTT
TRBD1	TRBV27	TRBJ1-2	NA	CASSPTGTGVYGYTF	TGTGCCAGCAGTCCTACCGGGACAGGGGTCTATGGCTACACCTTC
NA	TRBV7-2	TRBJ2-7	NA	CASSLVGGYEQYF	TGTGCCAGCAGCTTAGTCGGCGGCTACGAGCAGTACTTC
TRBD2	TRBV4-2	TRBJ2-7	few	CASNQSAGGPPKDEQYF	TGTGCCAGCAACCAGAGCGCGGGAGGGCCCCCGAAGGACGAGCAGTACTTC
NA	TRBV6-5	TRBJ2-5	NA	CASSYSGGRGETQYF	TGTGCCAGCAGTTACTCCGGGGGCCGTGGAGAGACCCAGTACTTC
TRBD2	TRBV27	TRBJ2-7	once	CASRTLAGGSYEQYF	TGTGCCAGCAGGACATTAGCGGGGGGCTCCTACGAGCAGTACTTC
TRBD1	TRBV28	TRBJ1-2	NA	CASSPGTGGFGYTF	TGTGCCAGCAGTCCTGGGACAGGGGGCTTTGGCTACACCTTC
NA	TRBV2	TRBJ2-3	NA	CASSDQPLLTDTQYF	TGTGCCAGCAGTGACCAGCCTCTACTCACAGATACGCAGTATTTT
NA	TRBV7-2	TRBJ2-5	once	CASSSQETQYF	TGTGCCAGCAGCTCTCAAGAGACCCAGTACTTC
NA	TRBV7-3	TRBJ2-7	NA	CASSPDGGTYEQYF	TGTGCCAGCAGCCCTGATGGCGGGACCTACGAGCAGTACTTC
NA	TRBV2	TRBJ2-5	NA	CASMGLRSETQYF	TGTGCCAGCATGGGGTTGCGCTCAGAGACCCAGTACTTC
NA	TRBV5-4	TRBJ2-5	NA	CASSLPSGQETQYF	TGTGCCAGCAGCTTGCCGAGCGGGCAAGAGACCCAGTACTTC